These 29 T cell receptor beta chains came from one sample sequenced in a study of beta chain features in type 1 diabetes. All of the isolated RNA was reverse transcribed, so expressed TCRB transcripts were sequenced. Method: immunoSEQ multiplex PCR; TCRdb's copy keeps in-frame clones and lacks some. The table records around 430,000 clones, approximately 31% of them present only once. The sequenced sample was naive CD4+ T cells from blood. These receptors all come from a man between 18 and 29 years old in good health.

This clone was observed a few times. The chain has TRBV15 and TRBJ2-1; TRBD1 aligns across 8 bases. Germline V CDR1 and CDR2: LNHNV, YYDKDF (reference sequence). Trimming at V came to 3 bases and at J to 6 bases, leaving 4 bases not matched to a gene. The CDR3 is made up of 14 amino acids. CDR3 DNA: TGTGCCACCAGCAGGGACAGGGCGCCCAATGAGCAGTTCTTC. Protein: CATSRDRAPNEQFF. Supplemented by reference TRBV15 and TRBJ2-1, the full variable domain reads DAMVIQNPRYQVTQFGKPVTLSCSQTLNHNVMYWYQQKSSQAPKLLFHYYDKDFNNEADTPDNFQSRRPNTSFCFLDIRSPGLGDTAMYLCATSRDRAPNEQFFGPGTRLTVL.

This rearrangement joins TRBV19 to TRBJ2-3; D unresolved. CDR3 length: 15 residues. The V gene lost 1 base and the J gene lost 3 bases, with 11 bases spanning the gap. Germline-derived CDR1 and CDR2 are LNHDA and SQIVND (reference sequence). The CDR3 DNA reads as TGTGCCAGTAGTATAGTTGGCCATTCTACAGATACGCAGTATTTT. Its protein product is CASSIVGHSTDTQYF.

This CDR3 is CASSIEETQYF. CDR3 bases: TGCGCCAGCAGCATTGAAGAGACCCAGTACTTC. V is TRBV5-1 and J is TRBJ2-5; no definite D call. The CDR3 is made up of 11 amino acids. Germline-derived CDR1 and CDR2 are SGHRS and YFSETQ. Trimming left V 4 bases short and J 3 bases short, with 4 bases between.

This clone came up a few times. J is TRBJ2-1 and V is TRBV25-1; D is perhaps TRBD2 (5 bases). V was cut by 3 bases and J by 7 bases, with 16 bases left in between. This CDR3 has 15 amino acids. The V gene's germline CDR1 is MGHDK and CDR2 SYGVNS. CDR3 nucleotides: TGTGCCAGCAGTGATTCCCCACTAGGCGCGAATGAGCAGTTCTTC. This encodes CASSDSPLGANEQFF.

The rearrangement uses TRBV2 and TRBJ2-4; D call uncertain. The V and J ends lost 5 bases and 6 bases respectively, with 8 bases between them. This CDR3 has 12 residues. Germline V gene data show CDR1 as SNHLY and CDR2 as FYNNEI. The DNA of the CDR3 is TGTGCCAGCAGTAGTACCGTAAACATTCAGTACTTC. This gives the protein CASSSTVNIQYF.

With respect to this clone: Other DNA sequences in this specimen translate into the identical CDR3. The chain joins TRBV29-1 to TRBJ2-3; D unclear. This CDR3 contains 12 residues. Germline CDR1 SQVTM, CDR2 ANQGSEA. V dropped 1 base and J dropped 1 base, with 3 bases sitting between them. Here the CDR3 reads CSVEGGTDTQYF. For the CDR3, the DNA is TGCAGCGTTGAAGGGGGCACAGATACGCAGTATTTT.

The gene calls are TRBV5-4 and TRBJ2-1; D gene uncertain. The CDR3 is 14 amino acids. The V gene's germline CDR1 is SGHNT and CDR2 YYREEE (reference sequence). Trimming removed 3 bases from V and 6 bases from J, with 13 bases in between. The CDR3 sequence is CASSWIGVINEQFF. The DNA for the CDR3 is TGTGCCAGCAGCTGGATTGGCGTAATCAATGAGCAGTTCTTC.

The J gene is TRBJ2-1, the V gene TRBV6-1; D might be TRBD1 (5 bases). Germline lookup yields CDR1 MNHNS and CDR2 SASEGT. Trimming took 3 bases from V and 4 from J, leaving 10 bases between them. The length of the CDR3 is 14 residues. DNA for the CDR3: TGTGCCAGCAGTGATAACAGGATTTACAATGAGCAGTTCTTC. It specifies CASSDNRIYNEQFF.

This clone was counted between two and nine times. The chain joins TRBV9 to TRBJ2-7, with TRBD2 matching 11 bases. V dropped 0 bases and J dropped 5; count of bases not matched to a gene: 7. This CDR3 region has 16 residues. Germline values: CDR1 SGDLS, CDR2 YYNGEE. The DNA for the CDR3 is TGTGCCAGCAGCGTAGCTACTAGCGGGAGACGGAACGAGCAGTACTTC. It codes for CASSVATSGRRNEQYF.

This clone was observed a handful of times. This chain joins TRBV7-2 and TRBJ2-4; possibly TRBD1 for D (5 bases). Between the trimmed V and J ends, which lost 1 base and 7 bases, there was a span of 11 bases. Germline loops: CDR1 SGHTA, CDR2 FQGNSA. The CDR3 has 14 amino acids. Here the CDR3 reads CASSLEGVGNIQYF. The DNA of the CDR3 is TGTGCCAGCAGCTTAGAAGGGGTAGGGAACATTCAGTACTTC.

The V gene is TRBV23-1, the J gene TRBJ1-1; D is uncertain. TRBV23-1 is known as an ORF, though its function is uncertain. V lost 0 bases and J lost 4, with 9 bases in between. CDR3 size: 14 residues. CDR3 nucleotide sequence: TGCGCCAGCAGTCAATCGCCCCAATGCACTGAAGCTTTCTTT. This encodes CASSQSPQCTEAFF.

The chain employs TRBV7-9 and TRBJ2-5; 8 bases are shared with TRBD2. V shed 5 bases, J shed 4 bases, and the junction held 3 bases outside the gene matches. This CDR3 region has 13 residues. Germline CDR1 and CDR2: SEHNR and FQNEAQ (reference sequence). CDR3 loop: CASSRAGGETQYF. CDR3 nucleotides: TGTGCCAGCAGCCGCGCGGGAGGAGAGACCCAGTACTTC.

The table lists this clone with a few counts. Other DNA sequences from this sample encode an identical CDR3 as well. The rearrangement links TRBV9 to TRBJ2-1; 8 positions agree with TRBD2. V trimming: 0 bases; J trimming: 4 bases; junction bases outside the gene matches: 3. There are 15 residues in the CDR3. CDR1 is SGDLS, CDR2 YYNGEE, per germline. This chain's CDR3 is CASSVATSGYNEQFF. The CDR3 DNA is TGTGCCAGCAGCGTAGCAACTAGCGGATACAATGAGCAGTTCTTC.

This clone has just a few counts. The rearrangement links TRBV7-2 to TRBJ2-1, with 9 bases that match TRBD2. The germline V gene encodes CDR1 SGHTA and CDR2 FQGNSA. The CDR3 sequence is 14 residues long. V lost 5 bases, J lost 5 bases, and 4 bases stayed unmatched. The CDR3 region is CASSHGLANNEQFF. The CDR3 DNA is TGTGCCAGCAGCCACGGACTAGCGAACAATGAGCAGTTCTTC.

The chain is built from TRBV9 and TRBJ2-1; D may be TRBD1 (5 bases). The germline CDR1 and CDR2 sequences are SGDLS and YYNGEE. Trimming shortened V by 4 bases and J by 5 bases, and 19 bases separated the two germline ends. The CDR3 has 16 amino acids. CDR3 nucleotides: TGTGCCAGCAGCCCAAGGGGCGCCCCCCTCGACAATGAGCAGTTCTTC. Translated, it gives CASSPRGAPLDNEQFF.

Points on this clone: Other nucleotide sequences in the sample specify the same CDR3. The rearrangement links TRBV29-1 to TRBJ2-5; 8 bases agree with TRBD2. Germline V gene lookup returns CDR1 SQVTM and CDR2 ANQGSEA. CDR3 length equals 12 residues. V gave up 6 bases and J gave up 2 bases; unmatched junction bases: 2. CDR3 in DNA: TGCAGCGTGGGACTAGGACAAGAGACCCAGTACTTC. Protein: CSVGLGQETQYF.

The CDR3 DNA reads TGTGCCAGCGGTCTGGGGGCAGGGAACATTCAGTACTTC. This codes for CASGLGAGNIQYF. The J gene is TRBJ2-4, the V gene TRBV6-5; D perhaps matches TRBD1 (6 bases). Germline CDR1 MNHEY, CDR2 SVGAGI. The CDR3 sequence is 13 residues long. V was cut by 8 bases and J by 7 bases, with 15 bases left in between.

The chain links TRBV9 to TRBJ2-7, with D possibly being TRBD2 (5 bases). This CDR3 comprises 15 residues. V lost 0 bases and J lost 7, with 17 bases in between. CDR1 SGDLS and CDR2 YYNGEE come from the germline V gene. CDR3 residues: CASSVGNQNPGEQYF. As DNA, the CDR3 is TGTGCCAGCAGCGTAGGAAACCAAAACCCGGGGGAGCAGTACTTC.

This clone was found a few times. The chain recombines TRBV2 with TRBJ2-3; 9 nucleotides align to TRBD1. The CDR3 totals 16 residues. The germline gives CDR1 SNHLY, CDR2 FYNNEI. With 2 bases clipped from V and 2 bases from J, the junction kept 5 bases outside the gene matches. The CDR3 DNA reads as TGTGCCAGCAGTGAATTCGGGACAGGGCTCACAGATACGCAGTATTTT. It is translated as CASSEFGTGLTDTQYF.

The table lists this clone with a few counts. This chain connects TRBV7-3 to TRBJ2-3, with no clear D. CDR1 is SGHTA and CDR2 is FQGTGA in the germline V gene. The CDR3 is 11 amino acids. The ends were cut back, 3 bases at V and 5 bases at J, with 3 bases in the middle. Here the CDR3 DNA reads TGTGCCAGCAGCTTCTTAGATACGCAGTATTTT. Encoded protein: CASSFLDTQYF.

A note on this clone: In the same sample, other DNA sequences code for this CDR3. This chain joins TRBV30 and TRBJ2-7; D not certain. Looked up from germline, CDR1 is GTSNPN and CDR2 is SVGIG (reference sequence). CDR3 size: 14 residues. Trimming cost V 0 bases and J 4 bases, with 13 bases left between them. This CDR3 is CAWSVGRLYYEQYF. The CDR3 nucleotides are TGTGCCTGGAGTGTAGGAAGACTCTATTACGAGCAGTACTTC.

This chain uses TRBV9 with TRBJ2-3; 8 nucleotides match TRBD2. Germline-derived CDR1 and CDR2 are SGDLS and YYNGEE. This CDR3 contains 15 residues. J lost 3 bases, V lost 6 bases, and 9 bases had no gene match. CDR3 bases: TGTGCCAGCACCGGCGGGGGGAGTGGTACAGATACGCAGTATTTT. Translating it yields CASTGGGSGTDTQYF.

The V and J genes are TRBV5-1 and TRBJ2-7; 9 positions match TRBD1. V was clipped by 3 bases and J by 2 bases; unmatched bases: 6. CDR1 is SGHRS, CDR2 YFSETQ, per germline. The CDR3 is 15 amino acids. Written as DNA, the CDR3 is TGCGCCAGCAGCTGGACCCACAGGGGGCCCTACGAGCAGTACTTC. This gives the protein CASSWTHRGPYEQYF.

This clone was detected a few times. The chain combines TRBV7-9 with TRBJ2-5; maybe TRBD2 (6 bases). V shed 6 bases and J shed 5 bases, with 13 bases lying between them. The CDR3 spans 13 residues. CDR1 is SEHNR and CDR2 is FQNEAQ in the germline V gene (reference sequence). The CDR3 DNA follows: TGTGCCAGCAGTTACATCGGAGGGGAGACCCAGTACTTC. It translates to CASSYIGGETQYF.

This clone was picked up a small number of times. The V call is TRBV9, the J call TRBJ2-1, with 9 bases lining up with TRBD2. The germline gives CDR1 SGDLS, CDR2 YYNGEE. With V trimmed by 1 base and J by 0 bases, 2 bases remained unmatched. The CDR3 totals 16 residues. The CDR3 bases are TGTGCCAGCAGCGTACTAGCGGGGAGCTCCTACAATGAGCAGTTCTTC. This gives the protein CASSVLAGSSYNEQFF.

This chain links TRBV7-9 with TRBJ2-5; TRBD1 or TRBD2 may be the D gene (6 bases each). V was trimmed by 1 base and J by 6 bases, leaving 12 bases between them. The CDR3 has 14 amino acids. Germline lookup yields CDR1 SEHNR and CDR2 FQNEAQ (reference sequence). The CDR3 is CASSLGQGRKTQYF. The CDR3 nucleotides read TGTGCCAGCAGCTTAGGGCAGGGGAGGAAGACCCAGTACTTC.

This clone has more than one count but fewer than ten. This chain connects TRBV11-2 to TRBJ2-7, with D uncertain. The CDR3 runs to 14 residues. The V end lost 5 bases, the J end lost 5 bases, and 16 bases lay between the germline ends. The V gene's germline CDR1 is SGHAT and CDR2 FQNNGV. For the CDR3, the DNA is TGTGCCAGCAGCCCGGTGGCCGTGCCCCACGAGCAGTACTTC. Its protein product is CASSPVAVPHEQYF.

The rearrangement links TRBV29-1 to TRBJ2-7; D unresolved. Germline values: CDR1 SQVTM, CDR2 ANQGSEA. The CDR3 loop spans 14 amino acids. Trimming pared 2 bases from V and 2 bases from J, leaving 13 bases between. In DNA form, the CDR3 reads TGCAGCGTTGAATCCTGGCAGAGGCCCTACGAGCAGTACTTC. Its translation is CSVESWQRPYEQYF.

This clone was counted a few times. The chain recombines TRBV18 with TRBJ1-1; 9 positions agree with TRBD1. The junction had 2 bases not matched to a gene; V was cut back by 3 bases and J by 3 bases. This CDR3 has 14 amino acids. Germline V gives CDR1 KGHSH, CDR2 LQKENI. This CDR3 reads CASSPWTGDTEAFF. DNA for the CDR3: TGTGCCAGCTCACCTTGGACAGGGGACACTGAAGCTTTCTTT. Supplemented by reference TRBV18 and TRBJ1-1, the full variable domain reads NAGVMQNPRHLVRRRGQEARLRCSPMKGHSHVYWYRQLPEEGLKFMVYLQKENIIDESGMPKERFSAEFPKEGPSILRIQQVVRGDSAAYFCASSPWTGDTEAFFGQGTRLTVV.